This T cell receptor beta chain was observed in a study of T cells in localized non-small cell lung cancer. Whole-study results and caveats: When the top 100 tumor clones were examined, a median about 60 of them also appeared in the adjacent lung, which was paired and uninvolved. Longer overall survival accompanied higher blood T cell density. Heterogeneity remains possible, as sequencing covered one tumor region only. Tumor trailed uninvolved adjacent lung in T cell clonality, which peaked there.

About this clone: Its antigen is not known.

Data came from immunoSEQ multiplex PCR; TCRdb stores just in-frame clones and leaves some out. This table has 25,000 to 35,000 clones, 88% appearing once. Germline V gene data show CDR1 as SGHAT and CDR2 as FQNNGV. The germline V and J ends were trimmed by 5 bases and 0 bases, with 22 bases remaining between them. This CDR3 comprises 18 residues. The material sequenced was peripheral blood, taken before any cancer treatment. The gene calls are TRBV11-2 and TRBJ1-1; D possibly corresponds to TRBD1 (6 bases). This TCR was recovered from a female donor over 55 with stage III squamous cell lung carcinoma. This CDR3 reads CASSRNQTGGFMNTEAFF. The CDR3 nucleotides are TGTGCCAGCAGCAGAAACCAGACTGGGGGCTTCATGAACACTGAAGCTTTCTTT.